This T cell receptor (beta chain) was sequenced during a study of T-cell memory formation after mild COVID-19. Study details: Most TCR clusters belonged to a single donor.

CDR3 length: 14 amino acids. V shed 4 bases, J shed 6 bases, and the junction held 6 bases outside the gene matches. CDR1 and CDR2 from the germline V gene are SGHTA and FQGNSA. This clonotype was seen a handful of times. Its specificity is unknown. TCRdb re-derived calls from the 5' RACE reads in MiXCR, one entry per CDR3 protein. The data contain 55,000 to 70,000 distinct CDR3 sequences, around 30% of them singletons. Study results and caveats: Later expanders leaned CD4+, whereas day 15 to 85 contracting clones were balanced CD4/CD8.

The V call is TRBV7-2, the J call TRBJ2-1, with TRBD2 identical over 7 bases. The sequence was collected from a man aged 18 to 29 who had mild COVID-19 (a few samples of this study predate the infection). Cell type and time point are not known. The sequencing input was PBMCs or a T cell subset sorted from them (not recorded which). CDR3 nucleotides: TGTGCCAGCAGCTCGACCGGACTAGTCAATGAGCAGTTCTTC. Its translation: CASSSTGLVNEQFF.